The clone carrying this T cell receptor beta chain was seen at least ten times. This entry comes from a study of response to subunit inactivated influenza vaccine. This CDR3 has 15 residues. Per the germline V gene, CDR1 is LGHNA and CDR2 is YNFKEQ. Germline trimming cut 2 bases from V and 4 bases from J; bases unmatched to any gene: 5. TCRdb fed the RT-PCR reads into MiXCR, producing one record per CDR3 protein. The table lists 530,000 or so distinct CDR3 sequences, 12% to 15% of them singletons. The input for sequencing was PBMCs from blood, taken approximately 13 days after vaccination. The sequence derives from a man in his fifties or sixties who received an inactivated influenza vaccine. The chain has TRBV4-2 and TRBJ2-7, with TRBD2 matching 10 bases. The CDR3 coding sequence is TGTGCCAGCAGCCAAATCGGGACTAGCGAGTACGAGCAGTACTTC. Protein sequence: CASSQIGTSEYEQYF.